The 32 T cell receptor beta chains presented below share a single source sample, sequenced in a study of cytotoxic CD8 clonotypes in ibrutinib-treated CLL. The repertoire was sequenced with immunoSEQ multiplex PCR; TCRdb's copy has only in-frame clones and lacks some. The profile shows a few hundred thousand clones, over 60% of them singletons. This specimen was PBMCs, taken after 36 months of ibrutinib treatment. The receptor source for this set is a human donor with chronic lymphocytic leukemia.

The J gene is TRBJ2-5, the V gene TRBV4-1; weak D call: TRBD1 (5 bases). This CDR3 contains 13 residues. The germline CDR1 and CDR2 sequences are MGHRA and YSYEKL. The V end lost 4 bases, the J end lost 4 bases, and 10 bases lay between the germline ends. For the CDR3, the DNA is TGCGCCAGCAGCCTCACCCAGGGAGAGACCCAGTACTTC. The encoded protein is CASSLTQGETQYF.

The gene calls are TRBV2 and TRBJ2-5; 9 bases are shared with TRBD2. The ends lost 6 bases at V and 4 bases at J; junction bases unmatched: 0. The CDR3 loop spans 12 amino acids. CDR1 is SNHLY, CDR2 FYNNEI, per germline. The CDR3 protein is CASRTSGETQYF. Here the CDR3 DNA reads TGTGCCAGCAGGACTAGCGGAGAGACCCAGTACTTC.

V and J are TRBV28 and TRBJ2-7; D ambiguous. Germline V gene sequence: CDR1 MDHEN, CDR2 SYDVKM. Between the trimmed V and J ends, which lost 5 bases and 1 base, there was a span of 6 bases. The length of the CDR3 is 12 residues. CDR3 in DNA: TGTGCCAGCAGTCCCACATCCTACGAGCAGTACTTC. Amino acids: CASSPTSYEQYF.

This clone was picked up one time. The chain is built from TRBV2 and TRBJ2-7, with a weak D call TRBD1 (6 bases). V was pared by 6 bases and J by 5 bases, with 14 bases between. The CDR3 is made up of 13 amino acids. CDR1 and CDR2 (germline): SNHLY, FYNNEI. CDR3 sequence: CASRDSPLHEQYF. The CDR3, as DNA: TGTGCCAGCAGGGACAGCCCCCTACACGAGCAGTACTTC.

The CDR3 here is CASSLRTSGPYEQYF. The CDR3 DNA sequence: TGCGCCAGCAGCTTGCGGACTAGCGGTCCCTACGAGCAGTACTTC. The V gene is TRBV5-1, the J gene TRBJ2-7, with 10 bases matching TRBD2. The CDR3 consists of 15 residues. Germline values: CDR1 SGHRS, CDR2 YFSETQ. Trimming removed 1 base from V and 2 bases from J; junction bases left unmatched: 3.

Concerning this clone itself: Other DNA sequences in the sample encode the same CDR3. This chain links TRBV13 with TRBJ2-3; TRBD2 might be the D (6 bases). Per the germline V gene, CDR1 is PRHDT and CDR2 is FYEKMQ (reference sequence). V was trimmed by 0 bases and J by 2 bases, leaving 9 bases between them. The CDR3 is made up of 15 amino acids. This CDR3 reads CASSLGAGVTDTQYF. In DNA, the CDR3 is TGTGCCAGCAGCTTAGGAGCGGGTGTCACAGATACGCAGTATTTT.

The chain links TRBV7-2 to TRBJ2-7; no firm D call. Per germline, CDR1 SGHTA and CDR2 FQGNSA. V dropped 5 bases and J dropped 3 bases, with 20 bases sitting between them. This CDR3 region has 16 residues. The CDR3 region is CASSPPDKGRSYEQYF. DNA of the CDR3: TGTGCCAGCAGCCCACCAGACAAAGGCCGAAGCTACGAGCAGTACTTC.

V usage is TRBV4-3 and J usage is TRBJ1-3; D not certain. V gave up 0 bases and J gave up 0 bases, with 9 bases separating them. Germline assignment: CDR1 LGHNA and CDR2 YSLEER. The CDR3 has 16 amino acids. The CDR3 coding sequence is TGCGCCAGCAGCCAAGAATCTACGACCTCTGGAAACACCATATATTTT. Its protein product is CASSQESTTSGNTIYF.

V is TRBV28 and J is TRBJ2-5; D is unclear. V lost 3 bases and J lost 5, with 7 bases in between. The V gene's germline CDR1 is MDHEN and CDR2 SYDVKM. The CDR3 has 12 amino acids. The CDR3 DNA sequence: TGTGCCAGCAGTTTTGCGCGGGAGACCCAGTACTTC. It is translated as CASSFARETQYF.

This rearrangement joins TRBV5-6 to TRBJ1-1; D gene uncertain. Looked up from germline, CDR1 is SGHDT and CDR2 is YYEEEE. The length of the CDR3 is 12 residues. The germline V and J ends were trimmed by 4 bases and 3 bases, with 7 bases remaining between them. CDR3 nucleotide sequence: TGTGCCAGCAGCACCACATACACTGAAGCTTTCTTT. Translated: CASSTTYTEAFF.

The genes are TRBV28 and TRBJ2-7, with D possibly matching TRBD2 (5 bases). The CDR3 contains 17 residues. V was cut by 4 bases and J by 0 bases, with 19 bases left in between. Germline V gene data show CDR1 as MDHEN and CDR2 as SYDVKM. The chain's CDR3 is CASSSPSRLTISYEQYF. The CDR3 nucleotides are TGTGCCAGCAGTTCCCCTAGCCGCCTAACGATCTCCTACGAGCAGTACTTC.

CDR3 nucleotide sequence: TGTGCCACCAGCAGAGATAGGACGCCTTTCTTT. It specifies CATSRDRTPFF. The J gene is TRBJ1-1, the V gene TRBV15; no clear D gene. The germline gives CDR1 LNHNV, CDR2 YYDKDF (reference sequence). The V end lost 0 bases, the J end lost 12 bases, and 8 bases lay between the germline ends. The CDR3 totals 11 residues.

The chain is built from TRBV27 and TRBJ2-7; D may be TRBD1 or TRBD2 (6 bases each). Germline V gene lookup returns CDR1 MNHEY and CDR2 SMNVEV (reference sequence). Trimming cost V 11 bases and J 3 bases, with 20 bases left between them. This CDR3 contains 14 residues. The CDR3 is CAVAGGTVIYEQYF. As DNA, the CDR3 is TGTGCCGTAGCCGGGGGCACGGTTATCTACGAGCAGTACTTC.

The chain carries TRBV5-1 and TRBJ2-3; no reliable D call. Germline V gene data show CDR1 as SGHRS and CDR2 as YFSETQ. V was cut by 4 bases and J by 0 bases, with 9 bases left in between. This CDR3 spans 14 amino acids. The CDR3 DNA reads as TGCGCCAGCAGCACTCAAGCTAGCACAGATACGCAGTATTTT. This gives the protein CASSTQASTDTQYF.

This clone was seen a few times. The J gene is TRBJ1-5, the V gene TRBV7-2; D is ambiguous. V gave up 2 bases and J gave up 9 bases, with 8 bases separating them. The germline V gene has CDR1 SGHTA and CDR2 FQGNSA. The CDR3 has 12 amino acids. The CDR3 region has the DNA TGTGCCAGCAGCTTACACGGGCGGCCCCAGCATTTT. Its translation is CASSLHGRPQHF.

The chain has TRBV2 and TRBJ1-5, with 7 bases that match TRBD1. The CDR3 runs to 16 residues. Germline lookup yields CDR1 SNHLY and CDR2 FYNNEI. Losses at the gene ends were 3 bases for V and 0 bases for J; bases not matched to a gene: 5. DNA of the CDR3: TGTGCCAGCAGTGAGGACAGGACCCCTAGCAATCAGCCCCAGCATTTT. Protein sequence: CASSEDRTPSNQPQHF.

This chain connects TRBV13 to TRBJ2-1, with unresolved D. The CDR3 totals 14 residues. The V and J ends lost 5 bases and 5 bases respectively, with 13 bases between them. CDR1 is PRHDT, CDR2 FYEKMQ, per germline (reference sequence). For the CDR3, the DNA is TGTGCCAGCAGCCCACCCTCACTGAACAATGAGCAGTTCTTC. This translates into CASSPPSLNNEQFF.

The chain is built from TRBV27 and TRBJ1-1; D remains ambiguous. Trimming shortened V by 2 bases and J by 1 base, and 14 bases separated the two germline ends. CDR1 MNHEY and CDR2 SMNVEV come from the germline V gene (reference sequence). This CDR3 region has 16 residues. CDR3 DNA sequence: TGTGCCAGCAGTTTAACCCCGACTACAAGGAACACTGAAGCTTTCTTT. It specifies CASSLTPTTRNTEAFF.

The rearrangement uses TRBV9 and TRBJ2-1; 8 bases fit TRBD2. Trimming cost V 3 bases and J 7 bases; bases outside gene matches: 6. The CDR3 contains 14 residues. The germline gives CDR1 SGDLS, CDR2 YYNGEE. As DNA, the CDR3 is TGTGCCAGCAGCGCACCGGGACTAGTAAATGAGCAGTTCTTC. Protein sequence: CASSAPGLVNEQFF. The full variable domain, in which reference TRBV9 and TRBJ2-1 provide the parts outside the CDR3, is DSGVTQTPKHLITATGQRVTLRCSPRSGDLSVYWYQQSLDQGLQFLIQYYNGEERAKGNILERFSAQQFPDLHSELNLSSLELGDSALYFCASSAPGLVNEQFFGPGTRLTVL.

The V call is TRBV7-7, the J call TRBJ2-7; D is undetermined. The V gene lost 2 bases and the J gene lost 4 bases, with 9 bases spanning the gap. The CDR3 is 13 amino acids. CDR1 and CDR2 from the germline V gene are SSHAT and FNYEAQ (reference sequence). Written as DNA, the CDR3 is TGTGCCAGCAGCTTATTCCCGAGTTACGAGCAGTACTTC. Amino acids: CASSLFPSYEQYF.

This chain joins TRBV2 and TRBJ1-4, with a tentative D call TRBD1 (5 bases). The CDR3 contains 18 residues. V was pared by 7 bases and J by 2 bases, with 23 bases between. Germline assignment: CDR1 SNHLY and CDR2 FYNNEI. DNA of the CDR3: TGTGCCAGCAACTGGGGAGAGGGTTTGGGGCACACTAATGAAAAACTGTTTTTT. This encodes CASNWGEGLGHTNEKLFF.

This chain joins TRBV27 and TRBJ2-5, with D perhaps assigned TRBD1 or TRBD2 (6 bases each). Germline values: CDR1 MNHEY, CDR2 SMNVEV (reference sequence). CDR3 length: 11 amino acids. The CDR3 loop reads CVSWSGAAQYF. The DNA for the CDR3 is TGTGTATCGTGGTCGGGGGCGGCCCAGTACTTC.

The chain couples TRBV5-1 to TRBJ2-7; 8 positions match TRBD2. Germline V CDR1 and CDR2: SGHRS, YFSETQ. Trimming at V came to 4 bases and at J to 3 bases, leaving 6 bases not matched to a gene. The CDR3 totals 14 residues. The CDR3 DNA follows: TGCGCCAGCAGCGACACTAGCGGAGACTACGAGCAGTACTTC. Encoded protein: CASSDTSGDYEQYF.

The V gene is TRBV7-9, the J gene TRBJ1-1; D is uncertain. V lost 4 bases and J lost 1, with 7 bases in between. The CDR3 is 13 residues long. CDR1 is SEHNR and CDR2 is FQNEAQ in the germline V gene (reference sequence). The CDR3 DNA reads TGTGCCAGCAGCTCAATAACGAACACTGAAGCTTTCTTT. Translating it yields CASSSITNTEAFF.

This chain uses TRBV10-3 with TRBJ2-7, with D perhaps TRBD2 (6 bases). The length of the CDR3 is 17 residues. The germline V and J ends were trimmed by 4 bases and 2 bases, with 21 bases remaining between them. Germline CDR1 reads ENHRY; CDR2 reads SYGVKD. Written as DNA, the CDR3 is TGTGCCATCAGTGGTGGGGATAGCGGAGTACTTACCTACGAGCAGTACTTC. It encodes CAISGGDSGVLTYEQYF.

The rearrangement links TRBV19 to TRBJ1-6, with 9 positions matching TRBD1. J was trimmed by 9 bases and V by 4 bases; bases with no gene match: 7. Germline V lookup: CDR1 LNHDA, CDR2 SQIVND (reference sequence). The CDR3 runs to 15 residues. DNA of the CDR3: TGTGCCAGTAGTACTCTGGGACAGGGTGGTTCACCCCTCCACTTT. Translated: CASSTLGQGGSPLHF.

Only one count was recorded for this clone. The V call is TRBV9, the J call TRBJ2-1; D gene uncertain. Trimming took off 0 bases at V and 5 bases at J, with 9 bases between the two ends. Germline V gene lookup returns CDR1 SGDLS and CDR2 YYNGEE. This CDR3 spans 14 amino acids. The CDR3 sequence: CASSVVPRDNEQFF. For the CDR3, the DNA is TGTGCCAGCAGCGTAGTTCCCAGAGACAATGAGCAGTTCTTC. Looking up the rest from reference TRBV9 and TRBJ2-1 gives the full variable domain: DSGVTQTPKHLITATGQRVTLRCSPRSGDLSVYWYQQSLDQGLQFLIQYYNGEERAKGNILERFSAQQFPDLHSELNLSSLELGDSALYFCASSVVPRDNEQFFGPGTRLTVL.

This clone was seen more than once but under ten times. The J gene is TRBJ2-3, the V gene TRBV10-3, with D unresolved. The CDR3 contains 14 residues. Germline values: CDR1 ENHRY, CDR2 SYGVKD. V lost 2 bases to trimming and J lost 5 bases, with 11 bases between them. The CDR3 DNA reads as TGTGCCATCAGTGAGCCCATGTCCGGAGATACGCAGTATTTT. It is translated as CAISEPMSGDTQYF.

A single count supports this clone. The chain uses TRBV5-4 and TRBJ2-2; 8 nucleotides align to TRBD2. The junction had 7 bases not matched to a gene; V was cut back by 3 bases and J by 3 bases. The CDR3 has 16 amino acids. CDR1 SGHNT and CDR2 YYREEE come from the germline V gene (reference sequence). CDR3 sequence: CASSSGRGSDTGELFF. CDR3 nucleotides: TGTGCCAGCAGCTCCGGGAGGGGGTCCGACACCGGGGAGCTGTTTTTT.

The rearrangement joins TRBV28 to TRBJ2-7, with no clear D. V gave up 6 bases and J gave up 3 bases, with 15 bases separating them. Germline V gives CDR1 MDHEN, CDR2 SYDVKM. The CDR3 is made up of 14 amino acids. CDR3 coding DNA: TGTGCCAGCAGGACCCCGGGTCCCCGCTACGAGCAGTACTTC. Translation: CASRTPGPRYEQYF. Complete variable domain (other parts from reference TRBV28 and TRBJ2-7): DVKVTQSSRYLVKRTGEKVFLECVQDMDHENMFWYRQDPGLGLRLIYFSYDVKMKEKGDIPEGYSVSREKKERFSLILESASTNQTSMYLCASRTPGPRYEQYFGPGTRLTVT.

This chain's CDR3 is CASSYDTGNEQFF. The CDR3 nucleotides are TGTGCCAGCAGTTACGACACGGGCAATGAGCAGTTCTTC. The genes are TRBV6-5 and TRBJ2-1; D unresolved. V lost 2 bases and J lost 6, with 8 bases in between. This CDR3 contains 13 residues. Germline loops: CDR1 MNHEY, CDR2 SVGAGI.

This clone was detected only once. The rearrangement joins TRBV7-9 to TRBJ2-3, with 13 bases identical to TRBD2. There are 19 residues in the CDR3. The trim removed 5 bases at V and 0 bases at J, leaving 11 bases unmatched. Germline CDR1 SEHNR, CDR2 FQNEAQ (reference sequence). CDR3 residues: CASSLLLAGGQESTDTQYF. CDR3 DNA sequence: TGTGCCAGCAGCCTCCTACTAGCGGGGGGGCAGGAGAGCACAGATACGCAGTATTTT.